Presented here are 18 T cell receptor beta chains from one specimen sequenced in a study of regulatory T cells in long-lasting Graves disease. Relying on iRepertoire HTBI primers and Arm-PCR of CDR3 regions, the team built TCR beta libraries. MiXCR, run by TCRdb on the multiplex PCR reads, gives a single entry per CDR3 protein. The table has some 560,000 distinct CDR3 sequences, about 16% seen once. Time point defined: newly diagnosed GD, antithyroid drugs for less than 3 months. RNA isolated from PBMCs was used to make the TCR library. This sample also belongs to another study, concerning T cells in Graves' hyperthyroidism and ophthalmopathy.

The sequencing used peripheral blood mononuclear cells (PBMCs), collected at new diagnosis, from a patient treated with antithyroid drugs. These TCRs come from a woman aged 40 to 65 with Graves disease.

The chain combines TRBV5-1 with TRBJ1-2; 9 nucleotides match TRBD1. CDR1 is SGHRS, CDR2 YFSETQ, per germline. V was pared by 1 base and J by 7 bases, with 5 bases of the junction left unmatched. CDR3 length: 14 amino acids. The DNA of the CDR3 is TGCGCCAGCAGCTTGACCGTGACAGGGGGTGGCTACACCTTC. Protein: CASSLTVTGGGYTF. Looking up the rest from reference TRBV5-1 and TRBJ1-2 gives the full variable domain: KAGVTQTPRYLIKTRGQQVTLSCSPISGHRSVSWYQQTPGQGLQFLFEYFSETQRNKGNFPGRFSGRQFSNSRSEMNVSTLELGDSALYLCASSLTVTGGGYTFGSGTRLTVV.

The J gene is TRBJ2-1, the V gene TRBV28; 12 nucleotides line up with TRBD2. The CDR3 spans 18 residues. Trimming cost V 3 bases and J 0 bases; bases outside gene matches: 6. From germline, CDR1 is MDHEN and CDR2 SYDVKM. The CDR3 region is CASSLRTSGVLSYNEQFF. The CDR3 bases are TGTGCCAGCAGTTTGAGGACTAGCGGGGTTCTCTCCTACAATGAGCAGTTCTTC.

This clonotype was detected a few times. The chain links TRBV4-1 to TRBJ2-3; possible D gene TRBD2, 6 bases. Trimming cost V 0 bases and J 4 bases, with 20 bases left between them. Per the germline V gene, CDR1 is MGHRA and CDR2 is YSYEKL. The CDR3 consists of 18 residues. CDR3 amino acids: CASSQEAPSAGRADTQYF. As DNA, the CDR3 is TGCGCCAGCAGCCAAGAAGCCCCTAGCGCGGGGAGAGCAGATACGCAGTATTTT.

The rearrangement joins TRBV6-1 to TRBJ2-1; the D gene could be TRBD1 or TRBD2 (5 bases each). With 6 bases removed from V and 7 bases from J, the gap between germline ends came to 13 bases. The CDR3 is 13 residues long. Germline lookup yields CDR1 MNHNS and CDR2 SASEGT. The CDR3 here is CASRLGETNEQFF. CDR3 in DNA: TGTGCCAGCAGACTAGGGGAGACGAATGAGCAGTTCTTC.

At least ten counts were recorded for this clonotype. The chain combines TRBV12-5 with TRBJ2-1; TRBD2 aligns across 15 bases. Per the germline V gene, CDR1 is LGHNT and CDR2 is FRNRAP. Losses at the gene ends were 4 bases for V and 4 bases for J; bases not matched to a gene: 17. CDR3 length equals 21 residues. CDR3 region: CASGSRPTRTSGGAIYNEQFF. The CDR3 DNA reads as TGTGCTAGTGGTTCCCGACCGACTCGGACTAGCGGGGGGGCCATTTACAATGAGCAGTTCTTC.

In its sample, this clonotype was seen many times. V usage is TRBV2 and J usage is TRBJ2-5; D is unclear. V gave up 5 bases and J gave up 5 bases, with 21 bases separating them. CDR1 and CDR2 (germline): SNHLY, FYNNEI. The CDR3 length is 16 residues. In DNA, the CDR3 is TGTGCCAGCAGTACGTCCCGGACCGGGTTGGGGGAGACCCAGTACTTC. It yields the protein CASSTSRTGLGETQYF.

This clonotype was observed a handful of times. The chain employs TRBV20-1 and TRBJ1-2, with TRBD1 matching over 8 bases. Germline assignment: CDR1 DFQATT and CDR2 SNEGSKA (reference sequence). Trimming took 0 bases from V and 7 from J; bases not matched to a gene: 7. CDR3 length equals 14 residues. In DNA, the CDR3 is TGCAGTGCTAGAGAATTTGGGACAGGAGTTGGCTACACCTTC. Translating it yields CSAREFGTGVGYTF.

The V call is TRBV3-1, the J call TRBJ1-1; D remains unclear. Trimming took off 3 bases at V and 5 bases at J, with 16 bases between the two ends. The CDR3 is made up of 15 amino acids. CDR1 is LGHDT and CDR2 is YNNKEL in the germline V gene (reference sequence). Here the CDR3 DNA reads TGTGCCAGCAGCCATTCCAACGGGGTAGGGACTGAAGCTTTCTTT. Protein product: CASSHSNGVGTEAFF.

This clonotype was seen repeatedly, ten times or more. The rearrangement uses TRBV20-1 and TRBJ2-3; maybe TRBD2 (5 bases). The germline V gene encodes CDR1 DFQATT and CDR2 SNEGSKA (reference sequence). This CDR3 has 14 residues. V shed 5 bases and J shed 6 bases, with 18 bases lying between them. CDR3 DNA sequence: TGCAGTGCTGGGCCTAGGGTAGCGTCCGATACGCAGTATTTT. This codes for CSAGPRVASDTQYF.

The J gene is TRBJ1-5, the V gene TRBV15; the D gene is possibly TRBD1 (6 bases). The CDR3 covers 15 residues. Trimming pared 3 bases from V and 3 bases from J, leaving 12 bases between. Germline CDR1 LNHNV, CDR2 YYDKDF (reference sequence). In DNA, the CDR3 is TGTGCCACCAGCAGGGAGACAGGCGTCAATCAGCCCCAGCATTTT. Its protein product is CATSRETGVNQPQHF.

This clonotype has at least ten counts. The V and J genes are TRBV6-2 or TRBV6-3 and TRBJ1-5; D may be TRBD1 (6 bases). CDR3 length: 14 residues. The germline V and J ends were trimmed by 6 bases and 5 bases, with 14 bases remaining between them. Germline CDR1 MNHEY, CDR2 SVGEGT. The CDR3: CASRWRQDHQPQHF. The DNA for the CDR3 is TGTGCCAGCAGATGGAGACAGGACCATCAGCCCCAGCATTTT.

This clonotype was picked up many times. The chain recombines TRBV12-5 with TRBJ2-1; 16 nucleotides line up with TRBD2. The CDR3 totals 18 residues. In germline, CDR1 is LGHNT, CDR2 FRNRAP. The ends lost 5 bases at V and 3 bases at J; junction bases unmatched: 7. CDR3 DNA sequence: TGTGCTAGTGGTATCGGGACTAGCGGGGGGGCAGGCTACAATGAGCAGTTCTTC. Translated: CASGIGTSGGAGYNEQFF.

CDR3 sequence: CASSDALGTGADEQYF. The CDR3 DNA sequence: TGTGCCAGCAGTGACGCCCTTGGGACAGGGGCCGACGAGCAGTACTTC. The chain combines TRBV25-1 with TRBJ2-4; 10 bases map to TRBD1. Judging by the DNA end, TRBJ2-7 fits better; the J call may be wrong. This CDR3 spans 16 amino acids. Germline assignment: CDR1 MGHDK and CDR2 SYGVNS.

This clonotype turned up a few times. The CDR3 spells CASSVGPNLSGNTIYF. The CDR3 coding sequence is TGTGCCAGCAGCGTGGGACCGAACCTCTCTGGAAACACCATATATTTT. V and J are TRBV11-1 and TRBJ1-3; D possibly corresponds to TRBD1 (5 bases). Trimming removed 5 bases at V and 0 bases at J, with 14 bases between. The germline CDR1 and CDR2 sequences are SGHAT and FQDESV (reference sequence). The CDR3 sequence is 16 residues long.

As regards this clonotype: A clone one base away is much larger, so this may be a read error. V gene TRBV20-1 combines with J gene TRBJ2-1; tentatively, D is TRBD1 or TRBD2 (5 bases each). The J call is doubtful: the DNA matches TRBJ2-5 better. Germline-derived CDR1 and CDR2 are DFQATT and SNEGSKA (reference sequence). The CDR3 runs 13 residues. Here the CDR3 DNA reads TGCAGTGCTAGAGGATCAGGGACGGAGACCCAGTACTTC. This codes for CSARGSGTETQYF.

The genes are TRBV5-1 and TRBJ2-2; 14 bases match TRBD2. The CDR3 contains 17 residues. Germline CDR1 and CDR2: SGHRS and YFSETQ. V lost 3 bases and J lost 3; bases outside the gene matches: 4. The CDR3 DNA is TGCGCCAGCAGCTCGGGACTAGCGGGGGCCTACACCGGGGAGCTGTTTTTT. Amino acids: CASSSGLAGAYTGELFF.

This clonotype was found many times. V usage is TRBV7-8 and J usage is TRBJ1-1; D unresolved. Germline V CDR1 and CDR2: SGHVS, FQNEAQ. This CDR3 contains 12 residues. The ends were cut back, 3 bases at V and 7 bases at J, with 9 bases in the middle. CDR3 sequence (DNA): TGTGCCAGCAGCTTTTCCTGGGGTGAAGCTTTCTTT. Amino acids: CASSFSWGEAFF. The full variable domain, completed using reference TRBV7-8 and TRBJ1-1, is GAGVSQSPRYKVAKRGQDVALRCDPISGHVSLFWYQQALGQGPEFLTYFQNEAQLDKSGLPSDRFFAERPEGSVSTLKIQRTQQEDSAVYLCASSFSWGEAFFGQGTRLTVV.

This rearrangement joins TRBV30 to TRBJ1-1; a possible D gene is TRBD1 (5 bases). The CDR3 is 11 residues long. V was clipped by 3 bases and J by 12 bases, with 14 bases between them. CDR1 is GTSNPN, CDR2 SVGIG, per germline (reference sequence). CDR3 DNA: TGTGCCTGGAGGGGACCGGACGAAACTTTCTTT. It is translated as CAWRGPDETFF.